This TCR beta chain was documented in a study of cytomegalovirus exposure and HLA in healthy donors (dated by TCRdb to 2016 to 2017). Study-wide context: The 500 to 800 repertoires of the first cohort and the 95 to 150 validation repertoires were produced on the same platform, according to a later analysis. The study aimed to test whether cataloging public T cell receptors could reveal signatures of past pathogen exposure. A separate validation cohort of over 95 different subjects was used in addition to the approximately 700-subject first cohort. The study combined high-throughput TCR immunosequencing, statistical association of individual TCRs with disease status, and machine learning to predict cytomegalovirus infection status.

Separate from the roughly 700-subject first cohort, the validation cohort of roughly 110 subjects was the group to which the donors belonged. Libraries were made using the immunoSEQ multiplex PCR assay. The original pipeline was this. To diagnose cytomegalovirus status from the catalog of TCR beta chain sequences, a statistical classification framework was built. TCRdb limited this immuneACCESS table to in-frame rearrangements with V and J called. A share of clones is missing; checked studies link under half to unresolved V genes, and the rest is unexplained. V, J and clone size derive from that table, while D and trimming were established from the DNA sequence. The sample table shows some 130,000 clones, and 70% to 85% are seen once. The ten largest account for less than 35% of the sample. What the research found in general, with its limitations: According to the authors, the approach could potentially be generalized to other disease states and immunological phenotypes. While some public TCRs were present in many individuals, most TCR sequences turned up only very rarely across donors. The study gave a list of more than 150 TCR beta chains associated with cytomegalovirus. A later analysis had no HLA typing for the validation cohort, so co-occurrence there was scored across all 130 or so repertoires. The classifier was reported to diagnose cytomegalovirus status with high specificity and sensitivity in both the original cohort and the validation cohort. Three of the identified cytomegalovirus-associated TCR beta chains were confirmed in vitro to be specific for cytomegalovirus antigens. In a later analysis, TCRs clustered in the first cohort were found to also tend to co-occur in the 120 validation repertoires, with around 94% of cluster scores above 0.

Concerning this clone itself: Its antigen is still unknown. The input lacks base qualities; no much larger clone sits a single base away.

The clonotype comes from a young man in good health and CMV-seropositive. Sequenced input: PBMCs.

The nucleotides read TGCGCCAGCAGCTTCCGGGACACGGATGAAAAACTGTTTTTT. Translated, it reads CASSFRDTDEKLFF. The chain is assembled from TRBV5-1 and TRBJ1-4; TRBD1 is a possible D gene, resting on 6 matching bases. V is cut by 2 bases and J by 6 bases, and the space between the germline ends is 11 bases. CDR1 and CDR2, looked up from the germline V gene, are SGHRS and YFSETQ. Reading from cysteine to phenylalanine, the CDR3 counts 14 amino acids. Just CDR3 DNA is preserved here, 42 bases in frame from base 1.